This TCR beta chain was profiled in a study of cytomegalovirus exposure and HLA in healthy donors. About the research overall: Approximately 190 million T cells yielded roughly 120 million unique TCR beta sequences in earlier analysis.

From germline, CDR1 is SGHTA and CDR2 FQGTGA. V shed 5 bases and J 4 bases; nucleotides not matched to a gene: 6. This CDR3 has 15 residues. Study-wide results and caveats: When a later analysis was performed, an Asian-associated ancestry cluster reportedly had fewer N-insertions than the approximately 600-donor mean. Later, an analysis showed that TCR beta chains associated with HLA were more clonally expanded than others that were equally common. Earlier findings revealed that most TCR beta V segments proved productive either about 90% or about 30% of the time.

Points on this clone: No antigen is known for it.

With 60 Vbeta and 13 Jbeta primers, the PCR was carried out. Method: immunoSEQ multiplex PCR; TCRdb's copy keeps in-frame clones and lacks some. Of fewer than 40,000 clones detected, 84% appear once; the ten largest clones hold 3.6%. The sequencing input was PBMCs. The sequence came from a woman younger than 35 in good health and CMV-seronegative. The V and J genes are TRBV7-3 and TRBJ2-1; TRBD2 matches 9 bases. In nucleotides, the CDR3 is TGTGCCAGCAGCCAGTCTAGCGGGATTTACAATGAGCAGTTCTTC. It translates to CASSQSSGIYNEQFF.